This is a list of T cell receptor beta chains from one sample in a study of cytomegalovirus exposure and HLA in healthy donors. TCRdb's table, derived via immunoSEQ multiplex PCR, lists solely in-frame clones and lacks some. The table includes about 160,000 clones, roughly 80% detected once. Material for sequencing was PBMCs. These receptors were obtained from a woman in her twenties or thirties in good health and CMV-seropositive. The CDR3 runs from the conserved cysteine through the conserved F or W.

TRBV28 CASSSPGLAKETQYF
TRBV18 CASSPYGGAVSYEQYF
TRBV27 CASSPGAQTHLETQYF
TRBV2 CAKSKFVSGNTIYF
TRBV5-4 CASSREPGQGIGETQYF
TRBV6-6 CASSSGQGTVNQPQHF
TRBV19 CASSSQGMNTEAFF
TRBV5-1 CASSLVSGIGELFF
TRBV19 CASSSNRYSSYNEQFF
TRBV2 CASSEGHSGNTICF
TRBV12-5 CASGLVHIGDRIYSPLHF
TRBV12-5 CASGLGGGRGNSPLHF
TRBV2 CASSFGGPGTQYF
TRBV7-9 CASSFTSGVNTGELFF
TRBV2 CARSGRDSGIYEQYF
TRBV7-2 CASSQTTSHTEAFF
TRBV4-2 CASSQSGGEKLFF
TRBV11-2 CASSLDHRYSYNEQFF
TRBV6-1 CASSENSPGEQYF
TRBV18 CASSPLPGGVNNEQFF
TRBV19 CASSPGTGKMPYEQYF
TRBV6-1 CASSEGGTSGGKAQYF
TRBV4-3 CASSQDFGNTEAFF
TRBV19 CASSTGTVNTEAFF
TRBV28 CASSLVGQGSYEQYF
TRBV11-1 CASSSRTTGNTIYF
TRBV18 CASSGRQANYGYTF
TRBV2 CASRGDRRRGAFF
TRBV15 CATSRGGTGALGELFF
TRBV20-1 CSARSYEQYF
TRBV15 CATSRGQAGGYTDTQYF
TRBV9 CASSAEGHTNYGYTF
TRBV6-5 CASDERGTGYTF
TRBV4-2 CASRVNNSPLHF
TRBV18 CASSPGQGGMSNQPQHF
TRBV28 CASSSLRGVSINNYGYTF
TRBV4-3 CASSPRRSGGYNEQFF
TRBV5-6 CASSLASAGGPTDTQYF
TRBV4-2 CASSQEGGGGRGNIQYF
TRBV10-3 CAISDPDRESTDTQYF
TRBV5-1 CASSLSGDTEAFF
TRBV7-2 CASSLVVYTQYF
TRBV27 CASSLSTGESSYEQYF
TRBV11-1 CASSLGQGAWAKETQYF
TRBV10-2 CASTRGLNTEAFF
TRBV5-1 CASREGTGNEKLFF
TRBV5-1 CASSLFVGQGETQYF
TRBV5-1 CASSYDTDQPQHF
TRBV9 CASRGTRTGSGNEKLFF
TRBV2 CASSASSGQSTDTQYF
TRBV5-4 CASSSKGGTGNDYGYTF
TRBV2 CASTRQANYGYTF